Below, 5 T cell receptor beta chains from the same sample are listed, as sequenced in a study of T cell repertoires in cytomegalovirus infection. TCRdb re-derived calls from the reads in MiXCR, one entry per CDR3 protein. The table shows 200,000 to 300,000 distinct CDR3 sequences, with about an eighth occurring only once. The sequenced sample was PBMCs. These receptors all stem from a human donor in good health (CMV status not recorded). Some clones in this sample may be carry-over from other donors' samples.

This clonotype was picked up a small number of times. The CDR3 DNA follows: TGCAGCGGACGCTTGGATGAGCAGTTCTTC. Translating it yields CSGRLDEQFF. This chain uses TRBV29-1 with TRBJ2-1, with D hard to call. The CDR3 loop spans 10 amino acids. In germline, CDR1 is SQVTM, CDR2 ANQGSEA. Trimming removed 7 bases from V and 8 bases from J, with 9 bases in between.

The chain recombines TRBV20-1 with TRBJ2-2; D call uncertain. This CDR3 region has 15 residues. V dropped 6 bases and J dropped 0 bases, with 14 bases sitting between them. Looked up from germline, CDR1 is DFQATT and CDR2 is SNEGSKA (reference sequence). The DNA of the CDR3 is TGCAGTGCCCCCTCCCGCGGACCGAACACCGGGGAGCTGTTTTTT. Translation gives CSAPSRGPNTGELFF.

The chain couples TRBV6-1 to TRBJ2-1, with 14 bases that match TRBD2. V shed 6 bases and J 13 bases; nucleotides not matched to a gene: 8. Germline V gives CDR1 MNHNS, CDR2 SASEGT. This CDR3 is 14 amino acids long. CDR3: CASRPGLAGEPQFF. The DNA of the CDR3 is TGTGCCAGCAGACCGGGACTAGCGGGAGAGCCTCAGTTCTTC.

The chain joins TRBV18 to TRBJ1-1; TRBD1 matches at 7 bases. The CDR3 has 16 amino acids. With V trimmed by 3 bases and J by 0 bases, 7 bases remained unmatched. Germline V lookup: CDR1 KGHSH, CDR2 LQKENI. This CDR3 is CASSPRQGNLNTEAFF. In DNA form, the CDR3 reads TGTGCCAGCTCACCTAGACAGGGCAATCTGAACACTGAAGCTTTCTTT. Filled out from reference TRBV18 and TRBJ1-1, the complete variable domain reads NAGVMQNPRHLVRRRGQEARLRCSPMKGHSHVYWYRQLPEEGLKFMVYLQKENIIDESGMPKERFSAEFPKEGPSILRIQQVVRGDSAAYFCASSPRQGNLNTEAFFGQGTRLTVV.

This clonotype was counted many times. The rearrangement links TRBV28 to TRBJ2-7; the match to TRBD2 covers 11 bases. The CDR3 extends over 15 amino acids. J was trimmed by 1 base and V by 4 bases; bases with no gene match: 3. Germline V gene sequence: CDR1 MDHEN, CDR2 SYDVKM. The CDR3 nucleotides are TGTGCCAGCAGTTCGGGACTAGCGGCTTCCTACGAGCAGTACTTC. Protein product: CASSSGLAASYEQYF.